The rows below give T cell receptor beta chains drawn from one sample of a study of technical replicates of blood from a handful of donors. TCRdb's copy holds only in-frame clones and misses some; the assay was immunoSEQ multiplex PCR. In the table there are about 70,000 clones, about 94% of which are singletons. Sequenced material: T cells isolated from PBMCs. These receptors originate from a human donor in good health. Each CDR3 is given with its conserved first and last residue. Fields, in order: J gene, D gene, V gene, clone size, CDR3 length, CDR3 DNA, CDR3 protein. The D gene is left open where the match is weak. For some rows the clone size is stated as once, few or many, or as a class when expanded; others skip it.

j_call: TRBJ2-7
d_call: NA
v_call: TRBV7-2
clone_size: NA
cdr3_length: 14
cdr3_nt: TGTGCCAGCAGCACAGAACTAGTGAGCTACGAGCAGTACTTC
cdr3_aa: CASSTELVSYEQYF

j_call: TRBJ1-2
d_call: NA
v_call: TRBV19
clone_size: NA
cdr3_length: 15
cdr3_nt: TGTGCCAGTAGTATAAGACAACAATCTAACTATGGCTACACCTTC
cdr3_aa: CASSIRQQSNYGYTF

j_call: TRBJ2-1
d_call: NA
v_call: TRBV10-1
clone_size: NA
cdr3_length: 14
cdr3_nt: TGCGCCAGCAGTGAGTCAGGGGGCTACAATGAGCAGTTCTTC
cdr3_aa: CASSESGGYNEQFF

j_call: TRBJ2-5
d_call: TRBD2
v_call: TRBV5-4
clone_size: NA
cdr3_length: 14
cdr3_nt: TGTGCCAGCAGCGGGACTAGTCGCCAAGAGACCCAGTACTTC
cdr3_aa: CASSGTSRQETQYF

j_call: TRBJ2-7
d_call: NA
v_call: TRBV6-5
clone_size: NA
cdr3_length: 13
cdr3_nt: TGTGCCAGCAGTTATGGGGCAGCCTACGAGCAGTACTTC
cdr3_aa: CASSYGAAYEQYF

j_call: TRBJ2-7
d_call: NA
v_call: TRBV14
clone_size: NA
cdr3_length: 15
cdr3_nt: TGTGCCAGCAGCCAAGAGGGCGTCCTCTCCTACGAGCAGTACTTC
cdr3_aa: CASSQEGVLSYEQYF

j_call: TRBJ1-2
d_call: TRBD1
v_call: TRBV4-1
clone_size: once
cdr3_length: 18
cdr3_nt: TGCGCCAGCAGCCCCACAACAACAGGGGGCTTGGGTAACTATGGCTACACCTTC
cdr3_aa: CASSPTTTGGLGNYGYTF

j_call: TRBJ2-2
d_call: NA
v_call: TRBV29-1
clone_size: once
cdr3_length: 14
cdr3_nt: TGCAGCGTTGTCCGCGGAGTTAACACCGGGGAGCTGTTTTTT
cdr3_aa: CSVVRGVNTGELFF

j_call: TRBJ1-1
d_call: TRBD1
v_call: TRBV6-1
clone_size: NA
cdr3_length: 15
cdr3_nt: TGTGCCACTTCCAGGGGGTTGAGCTTGGGCACTGAAGCTTTCTTT
cdr3_aa: CATSRGLSLGTEAFF

j_call: TRBJ2-5
d_call: TRBD1
v_call: TRBV7-7
clone_size: NA
cdr3_length: 15
cdr3_nt: TGTGCCAGCAGCTCCCGACAGGGAATTTGGGAGACCCAGTACTTC
cdr3_aa: CASSSRQGIWETQYF

j_call: TRBJ2-1
d_call: TRBD1
v_call: TRBV6-4
clone_size: NA
cdr3_length: 15
cdr3_nt: TGTGCCAGCAGCCCCCCAAAGGACAGGGTAAATGAGCAGTTCTTC
cdr3_aa: CASSPPKDRVNEQFF

j_call: TRBJ2-3
d_call: TRBD1
v_call: TRBV7-2
clone_size: NA
cdr3_length: 15
cdr3_nt: TGTGCCAGCAGCTTATGGGACAGAGCCACAGATACGCAGTATTTT
cdr3_aa: CASSLWDRATDTQYF

j_call: TRBJ1-2
d_call: NA
v_call: TRBV6-5
clone_size: NA
cdr3_length: 15
cdr3_nt: TGTGCCAGCAGTTCCCACAGACAGGCGGTGAGGGGCTACACCTTC
cdr3_aa: CASSSHRQAVRGYTF

j_call: TRBJ2-7
d_call: NA
v_call: TRBV18
clone_size: NA
cdr3_length: 13
cdr3_nt: TGTGCCAGCTCACCGGCGACAGGCTACGAGCAGTACTTC
cdr3_aa: CASSPATGYEQYF

j_call: TRBJ1-5
d_call: NA
v_call: TRBV15
clone_size: NA
cdr3_length: 16
cdr3_nt: TGTGCCACCAGCACCAGGGGCGAAGTGGGCAATCAGCCCCAGCATTTT
cdr3_aa: CATSTRGEVGNQPQHF

j_call: TRBJ2-2
d_call: TRBD2
v_call: TRBV27
clone_size: NA
cdr3_length: 15
cdr3_nt: TGTGCCAGCAGTTGGGGAGGGTATGAAACCGGGGAGCTGTTTTTT
cdr3_aa: CASSWGGYETGELFF

j_call: TRBJ2-5
d_call: TRBD2
v_call: TRBV7-2
clone_size: few
cdr3_length: 17
cdr3_nt: TGTGCCAGCAGCTTAGCGCGGGGACTAGCGGGCCAAGAGACCCAGTACTTC
cdr3_aa: CASSLARGLAGQETQYF

j_call: TRBJ1-2
d_call: NA
v_call: TRBV16
clone_size: once
cdr3_length: 13
cdr3_nt: TGTGCCAGCAGCCAATCGACAGGAGTCGGCTACACCTTC
cdr3_aa: CASSQSTGVGYTF

j_call: TRBJ2-2
d_call: NA
v_call: TRBV27
clone_size: NA
cdr3_length: 13
cdr3_nt: TGTGCCAGCAGTTTGGGCAGGGACAGGGAGCTGTTTTTT
cdr3_aa: CASSLGRDRELFF

j_call: TRBJ1-5
d_call: NA
v_call: TRBV30
clone_size: NA
cdr3_length: 14
cdr3_nt: TGTGCCTGGAGTGGGGACAATAGCAATCAGCCCCAGCATTTT
cdr3_aa: CAWSGDNSNQPQHF

j_call: TRBJ1-2
d_call: NA
v_call: TRBV27
clone_size: NA
cdr3_length: 13
cdr3_nt: TGTGCCAGCAGTTCTACTACTAACTATGGCTACACCTTC
cdr3_aa: CASSSTTNYGYTF

j_call: TRBJ1-2
d_call: NA
v_call: TRBV9
clone_size: NA
cdr3_length: 13
cdr3_nt: TGTGCCAGCAGTGCGGCGGCTAACTATGGCTACACCTTC
cdr3_aa: CASSAAANYGYTF

j_call: TRBJ1-2
d_call: TRBD1
v_call: TRBV4-3
clone_size: NA
cdr3_length: 15
cdr3_nt: TGCGCCAGCAGCCAAGATGGGCGGGACAGGGGTGGCTACACCTTC
cdr3_aa: CASSQDGRDRGGYTF

j_call: TRBJ2-7
d_call: TRBD1
v_call: TRBV5-6
clone_size: NA
cdr3_length: 14
cdr3_nt: TGTGCCAGCAGTCTAGGACAGGGCGACTACGAGCAGTACTTC
cdr3_aa: CASSLGQGDYEQYF

j_call: TRBJ1-2
d_call: TRBD1
v_call: TRBV18
clone_size: NA
cdr3_length: 15
cdr3_nt: TGTGCCAGCTCACCGGAGACAGGGAGAGGCTATGGCTACACCTTC
cdr3_aa: CASSPETGRGYGYTF

j_call: TRBJ1-5
d_call: TRBD1
v_call: TRBV15
clone_size: few
cdr3_length: 14
cdr3_nt: TGTGCCACCAGCACTACAGGGGAGAGTCAGCCCCAGCATTTT
cdr3_aa: CATSTTGESQPQHF

j_call: TRBJ1-4
d_call: NA
v_call: TRBV6-1
clone_size: NA
cdr3_length: 16
cdr3_nt: TGTGCCAGCAGTGGGTATATTACGGCAACTAATGAAAAACTGTTTTTT
cdr3_aa: CASSGYITATNEKLFF

j_call: TRBJ2-7
d_call: TRBD1
v_call: TRBV30
clone_size: NA
cdr3_length: 17
cdr3_nt: TGTGCCTGGCGACATAGGGACAGCACAAAGTTTACCTACGAGCAGTACTTC
cdr3_aa: CAWRHRDSTKFTYEQYF

j_call: TRBJ1-2
d_call: NA
v_call: TRBV7-9
clone_size: NA
cdr3_length: 16
cdr3_nt: TGTGCCAGCAGCTTAGCGCCCCCGGGACAAATCTATGGCTACACCTTC
cdr3_aa: CASSLAPPGQIYGYTF

j_call: TRBJ1-4
d_call: TRBD1
v_call: TRBV25-1
clone_size: NA
cdr3_length: 16
cdr3_nt: TGTGCCAGCGGGGACAGGGAATTGGCAACTAATGAAAAACTGTTTTTT
cdr3_aa: CASGDRELATNEKLFF

j_call: TRBJ1-2
d_call: NA
v_call: TRBV28
clone_size: NA
cdr3_length: 14
cdr3_nt: TGTGCCAGCAGATCCAACCGGGACACGTCTGGCTACACCTTC
cdr3_aa: CASRSNRDTSGYTF

j_call: TRBJ2-6
d_call: NA
v_call: TRBV7-2
clone_size: NA
cdr3_length: 17
cdr3_nt: TGTGCCAGCAGCGTTAGGACTGGGAGCTCTGGGGCCAACGTCCTGACTTTC
cdr3_aa: CASSVRTGSSGANVLTF

j_call: TRBJ1-1
d_call: TRBD1
v_call: TRBV7-9
clone_size: NA
cdr3_length: 15
cdr3_nt: TGTGCCAGCAGCCAATGGGACAGGGGAGAGACTGAAGCTTTCTTT
cdr3_aa: CASSQWDRGETEAFF

j_call: TRBJ2-7
d_call: TRBD1
v_call: TRBV19
clone_size: once
cdr3_length: 15
cdr3_nt: TGTGCCAGTAGTACCGGGACAGGGCCCCTTTACGAGCAGTACTTC
cdr3_aa: CASSTGTGPLYEQYF

j_call: TRBJ2-5
d_call: TRBD1
v_call: TRBV5-4
clone_size: NA
cdr3_length: 15
cdr3_nt: TGTGCCAGCAGCTTGGAGGGACAGGGTCAAGAGACCCAGTACTTC
cdr3_aa: CASSLEGQGQETQYF

j_call: TRBJ2-1
d_call: TRBD1
v_call: TRBV9
clone_size: NA
cdr3_length: 19
cdr3_nt: TGTGCCAGCAGCGTAGTGGCAGGGGGCCCCCCTAGCTCCTACAATGAGCAGTTCTTC
cdr3_aa: CASSVVAGGPPSSYNEQFF

j_call: TRBJ2-7
d_call: NA
v_call: TRBV27
clone_size: NA
cdr3_length: 11
cdr3_nt: TGTGCCAGCGAACAGAACTACGAGCAGTACTTC
cdr3_aa: CASEQNYEQYF

j_call: TRBJ2-1
d_call: TRBD2
v_call: TRBV4-1
clone_size: NA
cdr3_length: 17
cdr3_nt: TGCGCCAGCAGCCTGAGAGCTAGCGGGAGTTACTACAATGAGCAGTTCTTC
cdr3_aa: CASSLRASGSYYNEQFF

j_call: TRBJ2-1
d_call: NA
v_call: TRBV6-5
clone_size: once
cdr3_length: 12
cdr3_nt: TGTGCCAGCGGGGACAAGCTCAATGAGCAGTTCTTC
cdr3_aa: CASGDKLNEQFF

j_call: TRBJ2-2
d_call: NA
v_call: TRBV19
clone_size: NA
cdr3_length: 13
cdr3_nt: TGTGCCGGCGGCTTGGATGGCACCGGGGAGCTGTTTTTT
cdr3_aa: CAGGLDGTGELFF

j_call: TRBJ2-7
d_call: NA
v_call: TRBV4-1
clone_size: NA
cdr3_length: 16
cdr3_nt: TGCGCCAGCAGCCAAGAGAGAGAGAGGATCTGGGACGAGCAGTACTTC
cdr3_aa: CASSQERERIWDEQYF

j_call: TRBJ1-5
d_call: NA
v_call: TRBV7-2
clone_size: NA
cdr3_length: 16
cdr3_nt: TGTGCCAGCAGCTTAGGTAGCTGGTATAGCAATCAGCCCCAGCATTTT
cdr3_aa: CASSLGSWYSNQPQHF

j_call: TRBJ1-2
d_call: NA
v_call: TRBV10-3
clone_size: NA
cdr3_length: 16
cdr3_nt: TGTGCCATCAGTACGACGTCGACGTGGGCGGGATATGGCTACACCTTC
cdr3_aa: CAISTTSTWAGYGYTF

j_call: TRBJ2-3
d_call: TRBD2
v_call: TRBV11-3
clone_size: NA
cdr3_length: 18
cdr3_nt: TGTGCCAGCAGCTTAGGGGCCCGACTAGCGGGGACCACAGATACGCAGTATTTT
cdr3_aa: CASSLGARLAGTTDTQYF